The 13 T cell receptor beta chains listed next were all sequenced from one sample in a study of human T cells and chemical hapten exposure. As for time point: patch test 1, 2 weeks after DPC sensitization. As for treatment: therapeutic diphenylcyclopropenone sensitization with weekly scalp DPC. TCRdb called the RACE reads again in MiXCR, with one record for every CDR3 protein. The sample yields around 300,000 distinct CDR3 sequences, under 9% seen once. The source material was whole blood, sampled in connection with sensitization to the hapten diphenylcyclopropenone (DPC). The receptors here all came from a young woman with alopecia areata. Some clones in this sample may be carry-over from other donors' samples.

This clonotype showed up just a few times. This chain connects TRBV12-3 or TRBV12-4 to TRBJ2-2, with 9 bases lining up with TRBD1. The CDR3 consists of 15 residues. With V trimmed by 3 bases and J by 6 bases, 5 bases remained unmatched. The CDR3 DNA reads TGTGCCAGCAGTTTGATACAGGGGGCATCCGGGGAGCTGTTTTTT. It is translated as CASSLIQGASGELFF.

This clonotype was observed at least ten times. The rearrangement uses TRBV7-3 and TRBJ2-1; 11 bases agree with TRBD2. Per the germline V gene, CDR1 is SGHTA and CDR2 is FQGTGA. The CDR3 contains 16 residues. The V gene end was trimmed by 3 bases and the J gene end by 8 bases; junction bases not matched to a gene: 9. DNA of the CDR3: TGTGCCAGCAGCTTCCGTAGCGGGGGGGCCATGGATGAGCAGTTCTTC. This sequence encodes CASSFRSGGAMDEQFF.

The chain is built from TRBV27 and TRBJ2-2; D gene ambiguous. The CDR3 is 15 residues long. Trimming left V 9 bases short and J 2 bases short, with 16 bases between. Germline CDR1 MNHEY, CDR2 SMNVEV (reference sequence). The DNA for the CDR3 is TGTGCCAGTTATAAACTTGGTTCAAACACCGGGGAGCTGTTTTTT. It translates to CASYKLGSNTGELFF.

This clonotype was counted ten times or more. The rearrangement uses TRBV10-3 and TRBJ1-5, with D maybe TRBD1 (5 bases). CDR3 length: 15 residues. V lost 0 bases, J lost 2 bases, and 8 bases lay in between. Germline lookup yields CDR1 ENHRY and CDR2 SYGVKD. CDR3 sequence: CAISESGGGNQPQHF. In DNA, the CDR3 is TGTGCCATCAGTGAGTCGGGGGGAGGCAATCAGCCCCAGCATTTT.

V and J are TRBV6-6 and TRBJ1-1; 7 positions agree with TRBD1. This CDR3 is 15 amino acids long. J gave up 2 bases and V 6 bases, and 9 bases lay outside the gene matches. CDR1 is MNHNY, CDR2 SVGAGI, per germline (reference sequence). Here the CDR3 reads CASRDPQGRNTEAFF. In DNA, the CDR3 is TGTGCCAGCAGGGACCCACAGGGGAGAAACACTGAAGCTTTCTTT.

The sample holds a few counts of this clonotype. This chain joins TRBV11-2 and TRBJ1-2; 9 bases are shared with TRBD1. Germline V gene sequence: CDR1 SGHAT, CDR2 FQNNGV. The CDR3 is 15 residues long. V shed 2 bases and J 4 bases; nucleotides not matched to a gene: 5. The CDR3 sequence: CASSLQGQGGYGYTF. The CDR3 DNA sequence: TGTGCCAGCAGCTTACAGGGACAGGGTGGCTATGGCTACACCTTC.

This sequence joins TRBV5-6 and TRBJ2-5, with TRBD1 as a possible D gene (5 bases). The V gene's germline CDR1 is SGHDT and CDR2 YYEEEE. The CDR3 covers 16 residues. V shed 3 bases and J shed 1 base, with 16 bases lying between them. The CDR3 reads CASSSGPGHLQETQYF. CDR3 DNA sequence: TGTGCCAGCAGCTCAGGGCCCGGACACCTCCAAGAGACCCAGTACTTC.

J is TRBJ2-1 and V is TRBV6-6; 9 bases line up with TRBD2. Germline values: CDR1 MNHNY, CDR2 SVGAGI (reference sequence). The CDR3 is made up of 17 amino acids. V shed 2 bases, J shed 7 bases, and the junction held 12 bases outside the gene matches. CDR3: CASSYPTRGGAKNEQFF. The DNA of the CDR3 is TGTGCCAGCAGTTACCCAACTCGCGGGGGGGCAAAAAATGAGCAGTTCTTC.

This sequence joins TRBV12-3 or TRBV12-4 and TRBJ2-3; 15 bases are a match to TRBD2. Losses at the gene ends were 5 bases for V and 4 bases for J; bases not matched to a gene: 7. This CDR3 contains 17 residues. The CDR3 sequence is CASSTRTSGGAADTQYF. The DNA for the CDR3 is TGTGCCAGCAGTACGCGGACTAGCGGGGGGGCCGCAGATACGCAGTATTTT.

This clonotype has at least ten counts. The V gene is TRBV20-1, the J gene TRBJ2-6; TRBD1 is a possible D gene (5 bases). V was clipped by 6 bases and J by 0 bases, with 15 bases between them. The germline CDR1 and CDR2 sequences are DFQATT and SNEGSKA (reference sequence). CDR3 length: 16 amino acids. The CDR3 nucleotides read TGCAGTGCCCCGACAGCCCTGGTCTCTGGGGCCAACGTCCTGACTTTC. It encodes CSAPTALVSGANVLTF.

This chain uses TRBV5-4 with TRBJ2-7; D may be TRBD1 (7 bases). CDR1 is SGHNT and CDR2 is YYREEE in the germline V gene (reference sequence). Between the trimmed V and J ends, which lost 4 bases and 3 bases, there was a span of 17 bases. The CDR3 is 15 amino acids. This CDR3 reads CASSEGGQGVYEQYF. The DNA of the CDR3 is TGTGCCAGCAGCGAAGGGGGGCAGGGGGTCTACGAGCAGTACTTC.

This clonotype was recorded many times. The chain employs TRBV28 and TRBJ1-5, with 7 bases identical to TRBD1. This CDR3 region has 15 residues. Trimming at V came to 3 bases and at J to 7 bases, leaving 9 bases not matched to a gene. CDR1 and CDR2 (germline): MDHEN, SYDVKM. The CDR3 nucleotides read TGTGCCAGCAGTTTCGTCCCGGGACAGAGGCAGCCCCAGCATTTT. It encodes CASSFVPGQRQPQHF.

Only a few counts were recorded for this clonotype. This chain uses TRBV6-2 or TRBV6-3 with TRBJ1-5; 7 bases are a match to TRBD1. The germline gives CDR1 MNHEY, CDR2 SVGEGT. Unmatched junction bases numbered 7, after V lost 7 bases and J lost 4 bases. This CDR3 contains 14 residues. CDR3 nucleotides: TGTGCCAGCAACGGGGACAGCAAGAATCAGCCCCAGCATTTT. Protein sequence: CASNGDSKNQPQHF.